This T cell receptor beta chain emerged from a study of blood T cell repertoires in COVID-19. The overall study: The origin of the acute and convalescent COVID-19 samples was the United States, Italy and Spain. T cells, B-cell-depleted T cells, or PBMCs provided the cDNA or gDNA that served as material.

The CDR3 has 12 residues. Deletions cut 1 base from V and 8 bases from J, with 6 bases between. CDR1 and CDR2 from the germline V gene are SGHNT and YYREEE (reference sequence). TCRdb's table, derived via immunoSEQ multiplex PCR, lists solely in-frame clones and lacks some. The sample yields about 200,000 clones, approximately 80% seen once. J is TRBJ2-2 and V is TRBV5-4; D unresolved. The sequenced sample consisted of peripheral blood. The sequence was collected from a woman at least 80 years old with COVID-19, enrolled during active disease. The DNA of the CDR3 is TGTGCCAGCAGCTTGCCACGGGGGGAGCTGTTTTTT. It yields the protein CASSLPRGELFF.